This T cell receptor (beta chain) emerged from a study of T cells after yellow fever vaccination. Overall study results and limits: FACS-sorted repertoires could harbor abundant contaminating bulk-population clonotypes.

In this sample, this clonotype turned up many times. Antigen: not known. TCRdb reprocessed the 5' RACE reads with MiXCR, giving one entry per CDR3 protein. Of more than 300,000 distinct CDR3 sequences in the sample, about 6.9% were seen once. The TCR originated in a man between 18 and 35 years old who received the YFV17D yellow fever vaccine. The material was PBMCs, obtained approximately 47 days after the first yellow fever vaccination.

Here the CDR3 reads CASSLGGGLEQFF. The CDR3 DNA reads as TGTGCCAGCAGCTTGGGGGGGGGCCTTGAGCAGTTCTTC. The rearrangement joins TRBV7-2 to TRBJ2-1, with D possibly matching TRBD2 (7 bases). V lost 3 bases, J lost 9 bases, and 12 bases lay in between. This CDR3 contains 13 residues. Germline CDR1 is SGHTA and CDR2 is FQGNSA.